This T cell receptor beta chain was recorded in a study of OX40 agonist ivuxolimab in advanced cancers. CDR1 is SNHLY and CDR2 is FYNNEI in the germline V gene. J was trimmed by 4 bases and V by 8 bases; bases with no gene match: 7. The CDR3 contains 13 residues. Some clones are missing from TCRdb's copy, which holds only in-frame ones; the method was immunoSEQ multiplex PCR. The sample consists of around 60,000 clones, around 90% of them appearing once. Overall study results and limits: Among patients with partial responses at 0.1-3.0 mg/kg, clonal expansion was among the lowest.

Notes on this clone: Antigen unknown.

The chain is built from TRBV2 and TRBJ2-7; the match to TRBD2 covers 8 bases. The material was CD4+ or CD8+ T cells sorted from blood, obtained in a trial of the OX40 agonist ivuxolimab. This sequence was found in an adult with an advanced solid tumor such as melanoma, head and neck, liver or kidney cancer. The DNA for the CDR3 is TGTGCCAGCTCAGCGGGAGTCAGTTACGAGCAGTACTTC. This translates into CASSAGVSYEQYF.